The 15 T cell receptor beta chains given below trace back to one sample, sequenced in a study of chemoradiotherapy in HPV16-positive cancers (dated 2022 in TCRdb). Libraries were built with the immunoSEQ multiplex PCR assay. In its TCRdb copy, this immuneACCESS table keeps in-frame sequences only and misses some clones. Where compared with another copy, unresolved V genes explain less than half of these, and the others have no known cause. The sample records some 9,300 clones, under 80% of which are singletons. The top ten hold 13% to 15% of the sample. The biological material was taken from a patient who underwent chemoradiotherapy. These receptors were taken from a human donor with HPV-associated anogenital cancer.

The chain combines TRBV30 with TRBJ1-5, with D perhaps matching TRBD1 (6 bases). The CDR3 is 13 amino acids. V was pared by 5 bases and J by 6 bases, with 14 bases between. Looked up from germline, CDR1 is GTSNPN and CDR2 is SVGIG (reference sequence). The CDR3: CAWARDMGQPQHF. The CDR3 DNA reads TGTGCCTGGGCCCGGGACATGGGTCAGCCCCAGCATTTT.

This chain uses TRBV9 with TRBJ2-5, with 8 bases matching TRBD2. The germline CDR1 and CDR2 sequences are SGDLS and YYNGEE. With V trimmed by 0 bases and J by 4 bases, 5 bases remained unmatched. The CDR3 contains 15 residues. CDR3 in DNA: TGTGCCAGCAGCGTAGCGGGGGGGCCCATAGAGACCCAGTACTTC. Protein product: CASSVAGGPIETQYF.

CDR3 amino acids: CASSTRGDNYGYTF. The CDR3 DNA reads TGTGCCAGCAGCACACGAGGAGATAACTATGGCTACACCTTC. This sequence joins TRBV6-6 and TRBJ1-2; D is undetermined. The CDR3 spans 14 residues. Trimming removed 6 bases at V and 1 base at J, with 12 bases between. The germline V gene has CDR1 MNHNY and CDR2 SVGAGI (reference sequence).

This clone was recorded a few times. The chain links TRBV27 to TRBJ1-1; 9 bases agree with TRBD1. V was pared by 5 bases and J by 1 base, with 5 bases of the junction left unmatched. The CDR3 contains 15 residues. Germline V gene data show CDR1 as MNHEY and CDR2 as SMNVEV (reference sequence). For the CDR3, the DNA is TGTGCCAGCAGTCTGGGACAGGGTCCGAACACTGAAGCTTTCTTT. This translates into CASSLGQGPNTEAFF.

J is TRBJ2-5 and V is TRBV5-4; 8 bases align to TRBD1. J lost 4 bases, V lost 4 bases, and 6 bases had no gene match. CDR3 length: 14 residues. Germline CDR1 is SGHNT and CDR2 is YYREEE (reference sequence). The CDR3 protein is CASSTGQGRETQYF. CDR3 coding DNA: TGTGCCAGCAGCACAGGACAGGGAAGAGAGACCCAGTACTTC. Filled out from reference TRBV5-4 and TRBJ2-5, the complete variable domain reads ETGVTQSPTHLIKTRGQQVTLRCSSQSGHNTVSWYQQALGQGPQFIFQYYREEENGRGNFPPRFSGLQFPNYSSELNVNALELDDSALYLCASSTGQGRETQYFGPGTRLLVL.

The chain is built from TRBV27 and TRBJ2-1; TRBD2 aligns across 8 bases. V shed 7 bases and J 3 bases; nucleotides not matched to a gene: 5. In germline, CDR1 is MNHEY, CDR2 SMNVEV (reference sequence). The CDR3 runs to 14 residues. The CDR3 nucleotides are TGTGCCAGCAACGAGCGGGGGAGCTACAATGAGCAGTTCTTC. Amino acid sequence: CASNERGSYNEQFF.

The chain carries TRBV5-8 and TRBJ1-3, with 8 nucleotides matching TRBD1. The CDR3 has 13 amino acids. V dropped 3 bases and J dropped 8; count of bases not matched to a gene: 4. CDR1 and CDR2 (germline): SGHTS, YDEGEE. In nucleotides, the CDR3 is TGTGCCAGCAGCTCGCAGACAGGGGACACCATATATTTT. Its translation: CASSSQTGDTIYF.

The J gene is TRBJ1-1, the V gene TRBV4-1, with no clear D. The V gene's germline CDR1 is MGHRA and CDR2 YSYEKL. CDR3 length: 16 residues. V shed 4 bases and J shed 1 base, with 16 bases lying between them. The CDR3 loop is CASSPNLVVGNTEAFF. The DNA for the CDR3 is TGCGCCAGCAGCCCCAATCTGGTGGTTGGGAACACTGAAGCTTTCTTT.

This rearrangement joins TRBV27 to TRBJ2-1, with 12 nucleotides matching TRBD2. The CDR3 loop spans 16 amino acids. J lost 0 bases, V lost 6 bases, and 3 bases had no gene match. CDR1 is MNHEY, CDR2 SMNVEV, per germline (reference sequence). CDR3 DNA sequence: TGTGCCAGCAGACGGACTAGCGGGACCTCCTACAATGAGCAGTTCTTC. Its translation: CASRRTSGTSYNEQFF.

This clone was observed a handful of times. Here the CDR3 DNA reads TGTGCCAGCAGCTTAGCCCCTTTACTAGGGGTTGTGAACACCGGGGAGCTGTTTTTT. Amino acid sequence: CASSLAPLLGVVNTGELFF. J is TRBJ2-2 and V is TRBV7-9; D assignment may be TRBD1 or TRBD2 (5 bases each). Trimming removed 0 bases from V and 1 base from J, with 18 bases in between. Germline V CDR1 and CDR2: SEHNR, FQNEAQ (reference sequence). The CDR3 extends over 19 amino acids.

J is TRBJ1-2 and V is TRBV5-1, with a tentative D call TRBD1 (5 bases). V shed 2 bases and J shed 4 bases, with 9 bases lying between them. There are 13 residues in the CDR3. Germline V CDR1 and CDR2: SGHRS, YFSETQ. CDR3 sequence reads: CASSFSGSYGYTF. The CDR3 DNA sequence: TGCGCCAGCAGCTTTTCAGGGTCCTATGGCTACACCTTC. Using reference TRBV5-1 and TRBJ1-2 for the parts outside the CDR3, the full variable domain is KAGVTQTPRYLIKTRGQQVTLSCSPISGHRSVSWYQQTPGQGLQFLFEYFSETQRNKGNFPGRFSGRQFSNSRSEMNVSTLELGDSALYLCASSFSGSYGYTFGSGTRLTVV.

This chain uses TRBV19 with TRBJ1-2; D ambiguous. This CDR3 has 13 amino acids. V lost 3 bases and J 8 bases, leaving 13 bases between the germline ends. Germline CDR1 is LNHDA and CDR2 is SQIVND (reference sequence). CDR3 loop: CASSIWAAQGYTF. The CDR3 DNA reads TGTGCCAGTAGTATTTGGGCCGCACAGGGCTACACCTTC.

The chain joins TRBV27 to TRBJ2-6; TRBD2 agrees at 8 bases. The CDR3 is made up of 17 amino acids. Germline trimming cut 0 bases from V and 5 bases from J; bases unmatched to any gene: 6. The V gene's germline CDR1 is MNHEY and CDR2 SMNVEV (reference sequence). Here the CDR3 reads CASSLSPGLARANVLTF. The CDR3 DNA reads TGTGCCAGCAGTTTATCCCCTGGACTAGCTCGGGCCAACGTCCTGACTTTC.

The chain employs TRBV28 and TRBJ1-1, with a possible D match to TRBD1 (6 bases). Germline lookup yields CDR1 MDHEN and CDR2 SYDVKM. This CDR3 is 15 amino acids long. Trimming took off 8 bases at V and 0 bases at J, with 16 bases between the two ends. CDR3 DNA: TGTGCCAGCTCAAAAACCAGGGGAATGAACACTGAAGCTTTCTTT. This encodes CASSKTRGMNTEAFF.

V and J are TRBV5-1 and TRBJ2-5; a weak D match, TRBD2 (6 bases). V dropped 7 bases and J dropped 5 bases, with 21 bases sitting between them. This CDR3 has 15 residues. Germline CDR1 is SGHRS and CDR2 is YFSETQ. The CDR3 bases are TGCGCCAGCTCTCCAGGCTCGGGGGTAGGGGAGACCCAGTACTTC. Amino acids: CASSPGSGVGETQYF.